This TCR beta chain is from a study of blood T cells in healthy people across ages. About this clonotype itself: The junction does not match germline at one end; this may be a read error.

Germline loops: CDR1 SGHRS, CDR2 YFSETQ. CDR3 length: 13 amino acids. The second PCR ran roughly 7 to 12 cycles with a sample-barcoded 5' primer and J-beta primers. TCRdb processed the 5' RACE reads anew with MiXCR; each CDR3 protein has one entry. The table shows some 940,000 distinct CDR3 sequences, with 25% to 35% occurring only once. The data also belong to a second study, concerning T cells of mothers and their children.

The TCR sequence derives from a woman aged 40 to 50 in good health. The V call is TRBV5-1, the J call TRBJ2-7; a weak D match, TRBD2 (6 bases). Sequencing used blood. CDR3 coding DNA: TGCGTCAGCTGGGGGGTAAACACCTACGAGCAGTACTTC. Translated: CVSWGVNTYEQYF. Based on the CDR3 plus reference TRBV5-1 and TRBJ2-7, the full variable domain is KAGVTQTPRYLIKTRGQQVTLSCSPISGHRSVSWYQQTPGQGLQFLFEYFSETQRNKGNFPGRFSGRQFSNSRSEMNVSTLELGDSALYLCVSWGVNTYEQYFGPGTRLTVT.